Listed below are T cell receptor beta chains from one sample, sequenced in a study of control samples from healthy donors and cancer patients. Produced via immunoSEQ multiplex PCR; TCRdb's table is partial and in-frame only. The sample lists tens of thousands of clones, roughly 93% occurring once. Input material: PBMCs. All receptors derive from a woman in her fifties or sixties with head and neck cancer. Each CDR3 is given with its conserved first and last residue. Fields, in order: J gene, clone size, V gene, D gene, CDR3 protein, CDR3 DNA. A D gene is named only where the DNA matches it firmly. Only part of the rows carry a size: once, few, many, or a class if the clone is expanded.

>TRBJ2-3|.|TRBV4-2|.
CASSQNKARTTDTQYF
TGTGCCAGCAGCCAAAATAAGGCCAGAACCACAGATACGCAGTATTTT
>TRBJ1-1|.|TRBV5-1|TRBD1
CASSPGGQGNTEAFF
TGCGCCAGCAGCCCGGGGGGACAGGGGAACACTGAAGCTTTCTTT
>TRBJ1-2|.|TRBV7-9|TRBD1
CASSLEPRDRSYGYTF
TGTGCCAGCAGCTTAGAACCCCGGGACAGGAGCTATGGCTACACCTTC
>TRBJ2-3|.|TRBV13|TRBD1
CASSPWDRVKTDTQYF
TGTGCCAGCAGCCCTTGGGACAGGGTTAAGACAGATACGCAGTATTTT
>TRBJ1-6|.|TRBV9|.
CASSVDDTTPPPLHF
TGTGCCAGCAGCGTAGACGATACGACCCCGCCACCCCTCCACTTT
>TRBJ1-2|.|TRBV21-1|.
CASSSRTASYGYTF
TGTGCCAGCAGCTCCCGGACAGCGAGCTATGGCTACACCTTC
>TRBJ1-5|.|TRBV5-1|.
CASSLEGWGNQPQHF
TGCGCCAGCAGCTTGGAAGGGTGGGGCAATCAGCCCCAGCATTTT
>TRBJ2-5|.|TRBV4-1|.
CASSQERLISTRGETQYF
TGCGCCAGCAGCCAAGAAAGGCTAATCTCAACCCGCGGGGAGACCCAGTACTTC
>TRBJ2-7|.|TRBV18|.
CASSPSQGSYEQYF
TGTGCCAGCTCACCGAGTCAGGGATCGTACGAGCAGTACTTC
>TRBJ1-1|.|TRBV4-1|TRBD1
CASSLQGQAEAFF
TGCGCCAGCAGCCTACAGGGGCAGGCTGAAGCTTTCTTT
>TRBJ2-7|.|TRBV6-5|TRBD1
CASSQGQGNYEQYF
TGTGCCAGCAGCCAGGGACAGGGGAACTACGAGCAGTACTTC
>TRBJ1-6|.|TRBV18|TRBD1
CASSPRQGESLHF
TGTGCCAGCTCACCACGACAGGGTGAGTCCCTCCACTTT
>TRBJ2-1|.|TRBV11-3|.
CASSGRGYNEQFF
TGTGCCAGCAGCGGCCGGGGCTACAATGAGCAGTTCTTC
>TRBJ1-1|.|TRBV9|.
CASSVRPNTEAFF
TGTGCCAGCAGCGTACGTCCCAACACTGAAGCTTTCTTT
>TRBJ2-5|.|TRBV25-1|.
CASSVGWETQYF
TGTGCCAGCAGCGTGGGGTGGGAGACCCAGTACTTC
>TRBJ2-1|once|TRBV5-1|TRBD2
CASSLVAGVAYNEQFF
TGCGCCAGCAGCTTAGTAGCGGGGGTGGCCTACAATGAGCAGTTCTTC
>TRBJ1-2|.|TRBV29-1|TRBD1
CSVVVSRGLGGNGYTF
TGCAGCGTTGTTGTCTCCAGGGGGTTGGGGGGGAATGGCTACACCTTC
>TRBJ2-7|.|TRBV20-1|.
CSATQSEQYF
TGCAGTGCTACCCAAAGCGAGCAGTACTTC
>TRBJ2-3|once|TRBV5-6|TRBD2
CASSSLTQAGGLDTQYF
TGTGCCAGCAGCTCACTCACGCAGGCGGGAGGCTTAGATACGCAGTATTTT
>TRBJ1-6|.|TRBV27|.
CASSLVGGEHNSPLHF
TGTGCCAGCAGTTTGGTAGGCGGGGAGCATAATTCACCCCTCCACTTT
>TRBJ1-6|.|TRBV18|TRBD1
CASSRQGEDSPLHF
TGTGCCAGCTCACGGCAGGGGGAAGATTCACCCCTCCACTTT
>TRBJ1-5|.|TRBV7-8|.
CASSLGGDTVPQHF
TGTGCCAGCAGCTTAGGGGGGGACACAGTACCCCAGCATTTT
>TRBJ1-4|once|TRBV7-2|.
CASSLTGQPTNEKLFF
TGTGCCAGCAGCTTGACTGGACAGCCAACTAATGAAAAACTGTTTTTT
>TRBJ2-2|.|TRBV3-1/TRBV3-2|TRBD2
CASSQGTSGYTGELFF
TGTGCCAGCAGCCAAGGGACTAGCGGATACACCGGGGAGCTGTTTTTT
>TRBJ2-5|.|TRBV2|TRBD2
CASSEGGGGETQYF
TGTGCCAGCAGTGAGGGGGGGGGAGGAGAGACCCAGTACTTC
>TRBJ2-1|.|TRBV7-2|.
CASSLQGPGNEQFF
TGTGCCAGCAGCTTGCAGGGGCCTGGCAATGAGCAGTTCTTC
>TRBJ1-2|.|TRBV2|.
CASKEGSNYGYTF
TGTGCCAGCAAAGAGGGTTCTAACTATGGCTACACCTTC
>TRBJ1-6|.|TRBV3-1/TRBV3-2|.
CASSQSQANSPLHF
TGTGCCAGCAGCCAAAGTCAGGCTAATTCACCCCTCCACTTT
>TRBJ2-5|once|TRBV28|TRBD1
CASRTGGIQETQYF
TGTGCCAGCAGGACAGGGGGAATTCAAGAGACCCAGTACTTC
>TRBJ2-7|.|TRBV15|.
CATSRSGEIYEQYF
TGTGCCACCAGCAGATCGGGGGAAATCTACGAGCAGTACTTC
>TRBJ2-7|.|TRBV9|TRBD1
CASSRTGVLNEQYF
TGTGCCAGCAGCAGGACAGGGGTCCTGAACGAGCAGTACTTC
>TRBJ1-2|.|TRBV27|TRBD1
CASSRTQGARGYTF
TGTGCCAGCAGCAGAACACAGGGGGCGAGGGGCTACACCTTC
>TRBJ2-3|once|TRBV28|TRBD1
CASSPGQHTDTQYF
TGTGCCAGCAGTCCGGGACAGCACACAGATACGCAGTATTTT
>TRBJ1-3|.|TRBV5-6|.
CASSRDSGNTIYF
TGTGCCAGCAGTAGGGACTCTGGAAACACCATATATTTT
>TRBJ1-1|.|TRBV27|TRBD1
CASLPGGAGTEAFF
TGTGCCAGCCTACCAGGGGGCGCCGGCACTGAAGCTTTCTTT
>TRBJ1-5|.|TRBV2|.
CASRSEGNQPQHF
TGTGCCAGCAGATCAGAGGGCAATCAGCCCCAGCATTTT
>TRBJ2-1|.|TRBV5-5|TRBD1
CASSPGTGGNNEQFF
TGTGCCAGCAGCCCCGGGACAGGGGGCAACAATGAGCAGTTCTTC
>TRBJ2-3|few|TRBV24-1|TRBD2
CATSTGTSGDTQYF
TGTGCCACCAGTACCGGGACTAGCGGGGATACGCAGTATTTT
>TRBJ2-7|.|TRBV7-9|.
CASSPPTFSYEQYF
TGTGCCAGCAGCCCCCCGACATTTTCCTACGAGCAGTACTTC
>TRBJ2-1|once|TRBV7-3|.
CASSLRGSSYNEQFF
TGTGCCAGCAGCTTAAGGGGGAGCTCCTACAATGAGCAGTTCTTC
>TRBJ1-5|.|TRBV19|.
CASSISLGTRGDQPQHF
TGTGCCAGTAGTATTTCTCTCGGGACACGGGGCGATCAGCCCCAGCATTTT
>TRBJ2-3|once|TRBV7-2|TRBD2
CASTRGLSTDTQYF
TGTGCCAGCACCCGGGGACTATCCACAGATACGCAGTATTTT
>TRBJ1-1|few|TRBV7-2|TRBD1
CASSPAGTGGTEAFF
TGTGCCAGCAGCCCCGCCGGGACAGGGGGCACTGAAGCTTTCTTT
>TRBJ2-7|.|TRBV18|TRBD1
CASSPRGQVSYEQYF
TGTGCCAGCTCGCCACGGGGACAGGTATCCTACGAGCAGTACTTC
>TRBJ2-3|.|TRBV5-4|TRBD2
CASSLEGLATDTQYF
TGTGCCAGCAGCTTGGAGGGACTAGCCACAGATACGCAGTATTTT
>TRBJ1-6|.|TRBV3-1/TRBV3-2|TRBD1
CASSQRTGGVNSPLHF
TGTGCCAGCAGCCAAAGGACAGGGGGCGTGAATTCACCCCTCCACTTT
>TRBJ1-2|.|TRBV14|.
CASSQDLLNEGYTF
TGTGCCAGCAGCCAAGATCTACTAAACGAGGGCTACACCTTC
>TRBJ2-3|.|TRBV11-2|TRBD2
CASSLGLAGGTDTQYF
TGTGCCAGCAGCTTAGGGCTAGCGGGAGGAACAGATACGCAGTATTTT
>TRBJ2-7|.|TRBV27|TRBD1
CASSPGQGAEQYF
TGTGCCAGCAGTCCTGGACAGGGGGCCGAGCAGTACTTC
>TRBJ2-1|.|TRBV28|TRBD2
CASSFLAAGGYNEQFF
TGTGCCAGCAGTTTTCTGGCTGCGGGAGGATACAATGAGCAGTTCTTC